This TCR beta chain stems from a study of cytomegalovirus exposure and HLA in healthy donors. Germline V gene lookup returns CDR1 MNHEY and CDR2 SVGAGI. This CDR3 spans 14 amino acids. Trimming removed 6 bases from V and 6 bases from J; junction bases left unmatched: 6. Study results and caveats: 87-base-pair reads could not separate some V segments, including TRBV6-2 and TRBV6-3. Highest at DRB1 and lowest at HLA-C, TCR association rates differed among HLA loci in a later analysis.

PCR primers comprised 60 Vbeta and 13 Jbeta primers. The table came from immunoSEQ multiplex PCR; TCRdb's copy has only in-frame clones and leaves some out. The profile shows about 94,000 clones, around 80% of them singletons. Details on this clone: The target antigen is unknown.

Sequenced input: PBMCs. The source of this sequence is an older woman in good health and CMV-seronegative. The V gene is TRBV6-5, the J gene TRBJ2-7; 12 nucleotides agree with TRBD1. In nucleotides, the CDR3 is TGTGCCAGCAGCCGCCGGGACAGGGGGCTCGAGCAGTACTTC. This sequence encodes CASSRRDRGLEQYF.